Shown below are 7 T cell receptor beta chains from a single sample sequenced in a study of monozygotic twins with inflammatory bowel disease. TCRdb reprocessed the 5' RACE reads and stores each CDR3 protein as one record, lacking DNA. The table lists some 400,000 distinct CDR3 sequences. Sequencing input: blood. Receptor source: a human donor with ulcerative colitis or Crohn's disease, or a healthy co-twin of an affected twin (not recorded which).

This sequence joins TRBV7-2 and TRBJ2-7; TCRdb lists TRBD1, though no DNA is available to test this call. The CDR3 consists of 13 residues. Per the germline V gene, CDR1 is SGHTA and CDR2 is FQGNSA. The CDR3 here is CASSLEGSGEQYF.

The rearrangement joins TRBV7-7 to TRBJ2-3. Germline V lookup: CDR1 SSHAT, CDR2 FNYEAQ (reference sequence). The CDR3 length is 14 residues. Here the CDR3 reads CASSFCRHTDTQYF.

The rearrangement uses TRBV5-1 and TRBJ2-7; the D call of TRBD1 rests on TCRdb alone, since no DNA is present to check it. Germline V lookup: CDR1 SGHRS, CDR2 YFSETQ. The CDR3 length is 15 residues. Here the CDR3 reads CASGVSRDSAYEQYF.

The CDR3 loop reads CASSLDYNEQFF. This chain joins TRBV7-2 and TRBJ2-1. CDR1 SGHTA and CDR2 FQGNSA come from the germline V gene. The CDR3 has 12 amino acids.

This chain links TRBV4-1 with TRBJ2-1; TCRdb's assignment of TRBD2 cannot be checked, as there is no DNA. Germline lookup yields CDR1 MGHRA and CDR2 YSYEKL. The CDR3 spans 21 residues. CDR3 sequence reads: CASSQDSGTSGRGGAYNEQFF.

V and J are TRBV20-1 and TRBJ2-1; TCRdb designates TRBD1, a call that cannot be tested without DNA. Germline-derived CDR1 and CDR2 are DFQATT and SNEGSKA (reference sequence). This CDR3 has 18 residues. CDR3: CSARDHAARQGLWREQFF.

The rearrangement links TRBV10-3 to TRBJ2-3; the TCRdb call, TRBD1, lacks DNA for checking. This CDR3 has 14 residues. Germline V gene lookup returns CDR1 ENHRY and CDR2 SYGVKD. CDR3: CAISAIGGPDTQYF.